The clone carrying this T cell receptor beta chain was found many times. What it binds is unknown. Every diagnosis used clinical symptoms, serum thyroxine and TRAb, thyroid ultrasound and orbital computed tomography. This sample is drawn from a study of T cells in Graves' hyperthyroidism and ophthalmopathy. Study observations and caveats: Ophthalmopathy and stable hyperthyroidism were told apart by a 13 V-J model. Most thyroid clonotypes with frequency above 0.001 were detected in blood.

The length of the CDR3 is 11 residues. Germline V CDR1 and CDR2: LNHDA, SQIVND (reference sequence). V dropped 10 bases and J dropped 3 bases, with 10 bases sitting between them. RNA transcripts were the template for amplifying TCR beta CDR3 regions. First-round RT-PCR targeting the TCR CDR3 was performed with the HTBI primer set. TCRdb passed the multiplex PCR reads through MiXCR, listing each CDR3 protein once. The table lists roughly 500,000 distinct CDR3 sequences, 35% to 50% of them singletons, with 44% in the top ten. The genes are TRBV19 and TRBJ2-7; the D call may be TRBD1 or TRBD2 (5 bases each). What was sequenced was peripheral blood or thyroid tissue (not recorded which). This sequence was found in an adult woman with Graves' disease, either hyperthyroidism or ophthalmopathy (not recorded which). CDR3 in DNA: TGTGCCACCAGGGACCTCTACGAGCAGTACTTC. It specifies CATRDLYEQYF.